This T cell receptor (beta chain) was documented in a study of OX40 agonist ivuxolimab in advanced cancers. The wider study: The dose-escalation cohort had hepatocellular carcinoma, melanoma, renal cell or head and neck cancer.

Sequenced by immunoSEQ multiplex PCR; TCRdb stores in-frame clones only, minus some. The sample holds around 61,000 clones, around 84% seen once. Points on this clone: The antigen remains unidentified.

Study-wide points: Antigen targets of the expanded peripheral T cells went undetermined.

CDR3 length: 15 residues. Per germline, CDR1 MNHNY and CDR2 SVGAGI (reference sequence). The ends lost 6 bases at V and 1 base at J; junction bases unmatched: 6. V is TRBV6-6 and J is TRBJ2-5; TRBD2 matches at 9 bases. Here the sequenced sample was CD4+ or CD8+ T cells sorted from blood, taken in a trial of the OX40 agonist ivuxolimab. This clonotype originated in an adult with an advanced solid tumor such as melanoma, head and neck, liver or kidney cancer. This chain's CDR3 is CASRRTSGLQETQYF. CDR3 coding DNA: TGTGCCAGCAGACGTACTAGCGGGCTCCAAGAGACCCAGTACTTC.